One and the same sample provided the 17 T cell receptor beta chains below, sequenced in a study of blood T cell repertoires in COVID-19. Assay: immunoSEQ multiplex PCR; the TCRdb copy retains only in-frame clones and omits some. The sample lists tens of thousands of clones, about 78% seen once, with around 20% in the top ten. Specimen: peripheral blood. The receptors here all came from a man between 45 and 60 years old with active or convalescent COVID-19.

Regarding this clone: This CDR3 is also generated by other DNA sequences in the sample. V usage is TRBV27 and J usage is TRBJ1-2, with 7 positions matching TRBD1. The CDR3 contains 13 residues. Unmatched junction bases numbered 8, after V lost 5 bases and J lost 8 bases. Germline CDR1 MNHEY, CDR2 SMNVEV (reference sequence). The CDR3 reads CASSLTGAGGYTF. CDR3 in DNA: TGTGCCAGCAGTCTAACAGGGGCAGGCGGCTACACCTTC.

J is TRBJ1-2 and V is TRBV7-9; perhaps TRBD1 as D (6 bases). The germline gives CDR1 SEHNR, CDR2 FQNEAQ (reference sequence). The CDR3 contains 14 residues. Trimming cost V 4 bases and J 5 bases, with 14 bases left between them. This CDR3 is CASSSAGDGYGYTF. For the CDR3, the DNA is TGTGCCAGCAGCTCGGCAGGGGACGGGTATGGCTACACCTTC.

This clone appeared a few times. The rearrangement uses TRBV4-1 and TRBJ2-7, with TRBD2 identical over 11 bases. From germline, CDR1 is MGHRA and CDR2 YSYEKL. The CDR3 runs to 15 residues. The ends lost 0 bases at V and 4 bases at J; junction bases unmatched: 2. CDR3 sequence: CASSQDTSGGYEQYF. The CDR3 DNA is TGCGCCAGCAGCCAAGATACTAGCGGGGGATACGAGCAGTACTTC.

Note on this clone: The same CDR3 also results from other DNA sequences found in this sample. This chain connects TRBV7-3 to TRBJ2-1; 8 bases agree with TRBD2. The trim removed 2 bases at V and 2 bases at J, leaving 2 bases unmatched. The CDR3 covers 15 residues. The germline V gene has CDR1 SGHTA and CDR2 FQGTGA. CDR3 sequence: CASSLAGGPYNEQFF. DNA of the CDR3: TGTGCCAGCAGCTTAGCGGGAGGACCCTACAATGAGCAGTTCTTC.

The rearrangement links TRBV7-9 to TRBJ1-2; perhaps TRBD1 as D (6 bases). From germline, CDR1 is SEHNR and CDR2 FQNEAQ (reference sequence). There are 19 residues in the CDR3. V lost 6 bases and J lost 5, with 31 bases in between. The CDR3 here is CASRDSTSRTMVVGYGYTF. CDR3 nucleotide sequence: TGTGCCAGCAGGGACAGTACATCCCGAACTATGGTAGTCGGTTATGGCTACACCTTC.

The chain employs TRBV6-2 or TRBV6-3 and TRBJ2-7, with a weak D call TRBD2 (6 bases). Per germline, CDR1 MNHEY and CDR2 SVGEGT. The CDR3 spans 15 residues. V gave up 6 bases and J gave up 1 base, with 16 bases separating them. CDR3 protein: CASSLTRPTSYEQYF. CDR3 DNA sequence: TGTGCCAGCAGCCTGACTAGACCGACTTCCTACGAGCAGTACTTC.

The chain uses TRBV28 and TRBJ2-1; a possible D gene is TRBD2 (6 bases). V was shortened by 6 bases and J by 6 bases, with 15 bases between the two germline ends. The CDR3 covers 14 residues. Looked up from germline, CDR1 is MDHEN and CDR2 is SYDVKM. This CDR3 reads CASRKGGDFNEQFF. The DNA of the CDR3 is TGTGCCAGCAGGAAGGGCGGGGATTTCAATGAGCAGTTCTTC.

Only a few counts were recorded for this clone. This chain joins TRBV30 and TRBJ1-6; D is undetermined. The CDR3 is 12 residues long. V lost 4 bases and J 13 bases, leaving 14 bases between the germline ends. Germline V gene lookup returns CDR1 GTSNPN and CDR2 SVGIG (reference sequence). CDR3 coding DNA: TGTGCCTGGAAACGTTCAGAGGGTCCCCTCCACTTT. Amino acid sequence: CAWKRSEGPLHF.

This rearrangement joins TRBV29-1 to TRBJ1-3; D unresolved. Germline V gene sequence: CDR1 SQVTM, CDR2 ANQGSEA. Trimming cost V 7 bases and J 0 bases, with 7 bases left between them. The CDR3 totals 12 residues. The CDR3 nucleotides read TGCAGCGCCACACCCTCTGGAAACACCATATATTTT. This translates into CSATPSGNTIYF.

The gene calls are TRBV10-3 and TRBJ2-7, with D maybe TRBD1 (6 bases). The V gene lost 3 bases and the J gene lost 2 bases, with 11 bases spanning the gap. CDR1 and CDR2 from the germline V gene are ENHRY and SYGVKD. The CDR3 consists of 14 residues. CDR3 DNA: TGTGCCATCAGTGACGGACAGAGACCCTACGAGCAGTACTTC. Amino acids: CAISDGQRPYEQYF.

This clone was seen only once. The chain carries TRBV18 and TRBJ2-7; the D gene is possibly TRBD1 (6 bases). V lost 5 bases and J lost 4, with 18 bases in between. Germline assignment: CDR1 KGHSH and CDR2 LQKENI. This CDR3 is built from 15 residues. In nucleotides, the CDR3 is TGTGCCAGCTCAAGGACAGCATTTCCCGGGTACGAGCAGTACTTC. Its translation is CASSRTAFPGYEQYF.

The CDR3 nucleotides are TGTGCCAGCAGTTGGGCCCCCCCGGGACAGGGGGTTACCTACGAGCAGTACTTC. Protein: CASSWAPPGQGVTYEQYF. This chain links TRBV27 with TRBJ2-7, with 11 positions matching TRBD1. Germline trimming cut 4 bases from V and 2 bases from J; bases unmatched to any gene: 13. The CDR3 contains 18 residues. CDR1 is MNHEY, CDR2 SMNVEV, per germline (reference sequence).

The chain recombines TRBV3-1 (or the pseudogene TRBV3-2) with TRBJ2-3, with a weak D call TRBD2 (5 bases). CDR1 and CDR2 (germline): LGHDT, YNNKEL (reference sequence). The CDR3 loop spans 15 amino acids. V lost 1 base to trimming and J lost 5 bases, with 13 bases between them. CDR3 coding DNA: TGTGCCAGCAGCCAAGTGTTGCGGGTGGAAGATACGCAGTATTTT. This encodes CASSQVLRVEDTQYF.

V is TRBV5-1 and J is TRBJ2-5; 9 bases fit TRBD2. Germline V gene data show CDR1 as SGHRS and CDR2 as YFSETQ. This CDR3 comprises 15 residues. V trimming: 4 bases; J trimming: 5 bases; junction bases outside the gene matches: 9. The CDR3 coding sequence is TGCGCCAGCAGCCCGTCCTATAGCGGGGGTGAGACCCAGTACTTC. As protein: CASSPSYSGGETQYF.

This clone was seen more than once but under ten times. The chain recombines TRBV7-9 with TRBJ2-1; 10 nucleotides align to TRBD2. Germline V gives CDR1 SEHNR, CDR2 FQNEAQ (reference sequence). This CDR3 region has 18 residues. V was pared by 4 bases and J by 0 bases, with 9 bases of the junction left unmatched. The CDR3 DNA is TGTGCCAGCAGCTCCCATCGGGCTAGCGGGAGCTCCTACAATGAGCAGTTCTTC. It codes for CASSSHRASGSSYNEQFF. Combining the CDR3 with reference TRBV7-9 and TRBJ2-1 gives the whole variable domain DTGVSQNPRHKITKRGQNVTFRCDPISEHNRLYWYRQTLGQGPEFLTYFQNEAQLEKSRLLSDRFSAERPKGSFSTLEIQRTEQGDSAMYLCASSSHRASGSSYNEQFFGPGTRLTVL.

The chain combines TRBV19 with TRBJ2-7; 7 bases are a match to TRBD1. Germline V gene lookup returns CDR1 LNHDA and CDR2 SQIVND (reference sequence). There are 16 residues in the CDR3. The V and J ends lost 5 bases and 0 bases, in that order; junction bases with no gene match: 10. Here the CDR3 reads CASSGVRDSYSYEQYF. The CDR3 coding sequence is TGTGCCAGTAGTGGGGTAAGGGACAGTTACTCCTACGAGCAGTACTTC.

The chain links TRBV9 to TRBJ1-1; perhaps TRBD1 as D (5 bases). Germline V gives CDR1 SGDLS, CDR2 YYNGEE. Between the trimmed V and J ends, which lost 0 bases and 4 bases, there was a span of 7 bases. The CDR3 has 13 amino acids. Here the CDR3 reads CASSVGQSTEAFF. The DNA of the CDR3 is TGTGCCAGCAGCGTAGGACAGAGCACTGAAGCTTTCTTT.